Listed below are T cell receptor beta chains from one sample, sequenced in a study of T cells in Graves' hyperthyroidism and ophthalmopathy. Each CDR3 protein gets one entry after TCRdb re-called the multiplex PCR reads with MiXCR. The sample lists roughly 98,000 distinct CDR3 sequences; 40% were seen once. The sequenced sample was peripheral blood or thyroid tissue (not recorded which). Receptors were obtained from a woman in her 30s with Graves' hyperthyroidism. Each CDR3 is given with its conserved first and last residue. Fields, in order: CDR3 length, V gene, D gene, CDR3 protein. D genes are given only for firm matches.

>14|TRBV2|.
CASSSDGNGQPQRF
>17|TRBV7-4|.
CASSHSLGHQTQETQYF
>13|TRBV7-9|.
CASQYFTGNTIYF
>10|TRBV20-1|.
CSAWKETQYF
>13|TRBV4-2|.
CASSQRLTDTQYF
>14|TRBV9|.
CASSEGGSTDTQYF
>13|TRBV20-1|TRBD1
CSAGQGRQETQYF
>13|TRBV10-3|.
CAISGTRDSPLHF
>13|TRBV6-5|TRBD2
CASRLAGADTQYF
>15|TRBV12-3/TRBV12-4|.
CASSLRQGGNQPQHF
>12|TRBV28|.
CAIGGRNTEAFF
>13|TRBV9|.
CASSVGGEAEAFF
>12|TRBV25-1|.
CASSEIPDGYTF
>10|TRBV20-1|.
CSARVNTQYF
>13|TRBV28|.
CASFGQPSYEQYF
>11|TRBV20-1|.
CSPSVGTEAFF
>16|TRBV27|.
CASSLSMGRANTEAFF
>13|TRBV9|.
CASSVQGNSPLHF
>14|TRBV9|.
CASSVSQVNTEAFF
>14|TRBV9|.
CASSVRPYTDTQYF
>11|TRBV20-1|TRBD1
CSAKTGYEQYF
>14|TRBV10-3|.
CAIKAGYTGNTIYF